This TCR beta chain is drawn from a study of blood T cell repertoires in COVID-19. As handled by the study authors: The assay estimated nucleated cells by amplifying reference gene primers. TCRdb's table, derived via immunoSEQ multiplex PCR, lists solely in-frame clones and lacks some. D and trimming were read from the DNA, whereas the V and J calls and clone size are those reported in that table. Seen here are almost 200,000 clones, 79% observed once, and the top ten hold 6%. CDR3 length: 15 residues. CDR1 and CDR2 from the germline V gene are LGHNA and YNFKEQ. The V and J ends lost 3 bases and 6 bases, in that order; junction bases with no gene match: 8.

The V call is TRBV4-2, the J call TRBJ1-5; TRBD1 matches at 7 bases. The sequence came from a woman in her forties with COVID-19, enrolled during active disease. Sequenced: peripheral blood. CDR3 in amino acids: CASSQEQGSSQPQHF. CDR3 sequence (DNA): TGTGCCAGCAGCCAGGAACAGGGGTCCAGTCAGCCCCAGCATTTT.